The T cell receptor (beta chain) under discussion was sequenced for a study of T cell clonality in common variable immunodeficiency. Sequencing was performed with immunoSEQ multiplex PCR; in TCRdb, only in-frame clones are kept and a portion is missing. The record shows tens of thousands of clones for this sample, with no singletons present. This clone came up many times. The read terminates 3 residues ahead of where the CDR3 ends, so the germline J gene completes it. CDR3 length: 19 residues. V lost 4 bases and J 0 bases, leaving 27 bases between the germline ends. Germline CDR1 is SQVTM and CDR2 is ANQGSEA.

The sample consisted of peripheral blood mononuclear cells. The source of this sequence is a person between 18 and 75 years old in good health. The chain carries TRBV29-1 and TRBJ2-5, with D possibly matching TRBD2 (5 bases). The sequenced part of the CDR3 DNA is TGCAGCGTTGGTCCCTCCCGTCACGGCCTCGGACTCAACCAAGAGACC. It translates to CSVGPSRHGLGLNQET. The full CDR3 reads CSVGPSRHGLGLNQETQYF.